The 5 T cell receptor beta chains below all came from one sample that was sequenced in a study of blood T cell repertoires in COVID-19. Produced via immunoSEQ multiplex PCR; TCRdb's table is partial and in-frame only. The sample gives 100,000 to 140,000 clones, roughly nine tenths of which show up once; 4.9% is in the top ten. Specimen: peripheral blood. The receptors derive from a man aged 40-49 years with active or convalescent COVID-19.

The rearrangement uses TRBV28 and TRBJ1-1; D uncertain. Germline values: CDR1 MDHEN, CDR2 SYDVKM. With 6 bases removed from V and 1 base from J, the gap between germline ends came to 15 bases. The CDR3 is made up of 15 amino acids. This CDR3 reads CASSWTPRANTEAFF. The CDR3 coding sequence is TGTGCCAGCAGCTGGACTCCTCGGGCGAACACTGAAGCTTTCTTT.

The V and J genes are TRBV9 and TRBJ2-5, with 10 nucleotides matching TRBD2. The CDR3 is made up of 18 amino acids. The junction had 10 bases not matched to a gene; V was cut back by 0 bases and J by 2 bases. Per the germline V gene, CDR1 is SGDLS and CDR2 is YYNGEE. The CDR3 DNA follows: TGTGCCAGCAGCGTAGAAGGTGTGGGACTAGCGAGACAAGAGACCCAGTACTTC. Translating gives CASSVEGVGLARQETQYF.

This clone has only one observation. The rearrangement links TRBV28 to TRBJ2-7, with 10 positions matching TRBD2. J gave up 0 bases and V 5 bases, and 16 bases lay outside the gene matches. Germline lookup yields CDR1 MDHEN and CDR2 SYDVKM. The length of the CDR3 is 19 residues. Here the CDR3 DNA reads TGTGCCAGCAGTCGTATGACTAGCGGGTCCTACCAAATCTCCTACGAGCAGTACTTC. Protein sequence: CASSRMTSGSYQISYEQYF.

V gene TRBV10-3 combines with J gene TRBJ2-3; TRBD2 aligns across 11 bases. From germline, CDR1 is ENHRY and CDR2 SYGVKD. V dropped 2 bases and J dropped 5; count of bases not matched to a gene: 3. The CDR3 consists of 15 residues. The CDR3 here is CAISELAGGLDTQYF. CDR3 bases: TGTGCCATCAGTGAGCTAGCGGGAGGATTAGATACGCAGTATTTT.

This clone was seen only once. V is TRBV14 and J is TRBJ2-3; D call uncertain. The V gene lost 3 bases and the J gene lost 1 base, with 8 bases spanning the gap. The CDR3 spans 14 residues. The germline V gene encodes CDR1 SGHDN and CDR2 FVKESK. The CDR3 loop is CASSHNSRTDTQYF. The CDR3 DNA sequence: TGTGCCAGCAGCCATAACTCGCGCACAGATACGCAGTATTTT. Together with reference TRBV14 and TRBJ2-3, the CDR3 gives the full variable domain: EAGVTQFPSHSVIEKGQTVTLRCDPISGHDNLYWYRRVMGKEIKFLLHFVKESKQDESGMPNNRFLAERTGGTYSTLKVQPAELEDSGVYFCASSHNSRTDTQYFGPGTRLTVL.